A selection of T cell receptor beta chains follows, all from one sample in a study of T-cell reconstitution after alpha-beta-depleted transplantation in children. TCRdb re-called the PCR reads through MiXCR, storing one row per CDR3 protein. The sample consists of about 980,000 distinct CDR3 sequences, about 29% of them appearing once. Source: PBMCs, mostly from graft donor cells, taken 360 days after TCRalphabeta/CD19-depleted stem cell transplant. These TCRs come from a boy in the first two years of life who had a stem cell transplant for SCID, so the T cells may come from the graft donor. The CDR3 runs from the conserved cysteine through the conserved F or W. The order of the fields is clone size, J gene, V gene, D gene, CDR3 DNA, CDR3 protein. A D gene is named only where the DNA matches it firmly. Not every row has a clone size; where given, it reads once, few, many or a size class.

clone_size: .
j_call: TRBJ1-5
v_call: TRBV12-3/TRBV12-4
d_call: .
cdr3_nt: TGTGCCAGCAGTTTAGAAAGCTCCATCTATAGCAATCAGCCCCAGCATTTT
cdr3_aa: CASSLESSIYSNQPQHF

clone_size: .
j_call: TRBJ2-3
v_call: TRBV6-2/TRBV6-3
d_call: .
cdr3_nt: TGTGCCAGCAGTCCATCTTGGGTTGGATCGCGGGATACGCAGTATTTT
cdr3_aa: CASSPSWVGSRDTQYF

clone_size: .
j_call: TRBJ1-5
v_call: TRBV6-1
d_call: TRBD1
cdr3_nt: TGTGCCAGCAGCCCAAGGACAGGGGATTTGCGCAATCAGCCCCAGCATTTT
cdr3_aa: CASSPRTGDLRNQPQHF

clone_size: few
j_call: TRBJ2-1
v_call: TRBV29-1
d_call: .
cdr3_nt: TGCAGCGTTGAAACAAGTAATACTTACAATGAGCAGTTCTTC
cdr3_aa: CSVETSNTYNEQFF

clone_size: .
j_call: TRBJ2-3
v_call: TRBV7-2
d_call: .
cdr3_nt: TGTGCCAGCAGCCCATCCAGGCAGGTCGGCACAGATACGCAGTATTTT
cdr3_aa: CASSPSRQVGTDTQYF

clone_size: few
j_call: TRBJ2-7
v_call: TRBV27
d_call: TRBD2
cdr3_nt: TGTGCCAGCAGTTCCACTAGCGGTGGCGAGCAGTACTTC
cdr3_aa: CASSSTSGGEQYF

clone_size: many
j_call: TRBJ2-2
v_call: TRBV4-1
d_call: .
cdr3_nt: TGCGCCAGCAGTCCTTACTCGCGGAGGGCGAACACCGGGGAGCTGTTTTTT
cdr3_aa: CASSPYSRRANTGELFF

clone_size: .
j_call: TRBJ1-1
v_call: TRBV5-1
d_call: TRBD1
cdr3_nt: TGCGCCAGCAGCCCGGGGGTGGGACAGCCGAACACTGAAGCTTTCTTT
cdr3_aa: CASSPGVGQPNTEAFF

clone_size: few
j_call: TRBJ2-3
v_call: TRBV7-8
d_call: TRBD2
cdr3_nt: TGTGCCAGCAGCCCGTTAGCGGGGGATACGCAGTATTTT
cdr3_aa: CASSPLAGDTQYF

clone_size: .
j_call: TRBJ2-1
v_call: TRBV20-1
d_call: .
cdr3_nt: TGCAGTGCTAGCCAGGGGGAGGACAATGAGCAGTTCTTC
cdr3_aa: CSASQGEDNEQFF

clone_size: .
j_call: TRBJ2-7
v_call: TRBV29-1
d_call: .
cdr3_nt: TGCAGCGTTGAAGACAGAGCGGCAGAGCAGTACTTC
cdr3_aa: CSVEDRAAEQYF

clone_size: few
j_call: TRBJ2-1
v_call: TRBV25-1
d_call: TRBD1
cdr3_nt: TGTGCCAGCAGTGAAAGGGACAGGGGATACAATGAGCAGTTCTTC
cdr3_aa: CASSERDRGYNEQFF

clone_size: few
j_call: TRBJ2-3
v_call: TRBV29-1
d_call: TRBD2
cdr3_nt: TGCAGCGTTGTCGGGACCAACCGGGAGGGCGAGACGACAGATACGCAGTATTTT
cdr3_aa: CSVVGTNREGETTDTQYF

clone_size: many
j_call: TRBJ2-5
v_call: TRBV18
d_call: TRBD2
cdr3_nt: TGTGCCAGCTCACCTTCGGGGGGACTACAAGAGACCCAGTACTTC
cdr3_aa: CASSPSGGLQETQYF

clone_size: .
j_call: TRBJ1-1
v_call: TRBV12-3/TRBV12-4
d_call: .
cdr3_nt: TGTGCCAGCAGAAAGAGGAACACTGAAGCTTTCTTT
cdr3_aa: CASRKRNTEAFF

clone_size: few
j_call: TRBJ2-5
v_call: TRBV3-1
d_call: TRBD1
cdr3_nt: TGTGCCAGCAGCCAAGATGGGACAGGGTGGCAGGAGACCCAGTACTTC
cdr3_aa: CASSQDGTGWQETQYF

clone_size: .
j_call: TRBJ2-1
v_call: TRBV4-1
d_call: .
cdr3_nt: TGCGCCAGCAGCCACCCACAGGGATACAATGAGCAGTTCTTC
cdr3_aa: CASSHPQGYNEQFF

clone_size: .
j_call: TRBJ2-5
v_call: TRBV6-5
d_call: .
cdr3_nt: TGTGCCAGCAGTTACCCGCTTGGGACCCAGTACTTC
cdr3_aa: CASSYPLGTQYF

clone_size: few
j_call: TRBJ1-5
v_call: TRBV27
d_call: .
cdr3_nt: TGTGCCAGCAGAGAAGGGACGATAGGTGGCAATCAGCCCCAGCATTTT
cdr3_aa: CASREGTIGGNQPQHF

clone_size: .
j_call: TRBJ1-1
v_call: TRBV6-2/TRBV6-3
d_call: .
cdr3_nt: TGTCATCGACCGGGCCCCAACCGCGAGATGAACACTGAAGCTTTCTTT
cdr3_aa: CHRPGPNREMNTEAFF

clone_size: few
j_call: TRBJ2-7
v_call: TRBV4-1
d_call: .
cdr3_nt: TGCGCCAGCAGCCAAGTGCCACTTGGGCCGGGGCCAGCTATTTACGAGCAGTACTTC
cdr3_aa: CASSQVPLGPGPAIYEQYF

clone_size: few
j_call: TRBJ2-1
v_call: TRBV27
d_call: .
cdr3_nt: TGTGCCAGCAGGGCCCGGGACATTTCCTACAATGAGCAGTTCTTC
cdr3_aa: CASRARDISYNEQFF

clone_size: .
j_call: TRBJ2-2
v_call: TRBV5-1
d_call: TRBD1
cdr3_nt: TGCGCCAGCAGCTTGGGCAGGGGGCCGAAGGAGCTGTTTTTT
cdr3_aa: CASSLGRGPKELFF

clone_size: .
j_call: TRBJ1-2
v_call: TRBV24-1
d_call: .
cdr3_nt: TGTGCCACCAGTGATGCGAATCGGGCTGGCTACACCTTC
cdr3_aa: CATSDANRAGYTF

clone_size: few
j_call: TRBJ2-7
v_call: TRBV20-1
d_call: .
cdr3_nt: TGCAGTGCCCGGTTTAAGGGGAGTTCCTACGAGCAGTACTTC
cdr3_aa: CSARFKGSSYEQYF

clone_size: few
j_call: TRBJ1-2
v_call: TRBV7-6
d_call: .
cdr3_nt: TGTGCCAGCAGCCCCGTCGGCTATGGCTACACCTTC
cdr3_aa: CASSPVGYGYTF

clone_size: few
j_call: TRBJ1-1
v_call: TRBV20-1
d_call: .
cdr3_nt: TGCAGTGTACCCGTGAGGGGGAACACTGAAGCTTTCTTT
cdr3_aa: CSVPVRGNTEAFF

clone_size: few
j_call: TRBJ2-1
v_call: TRBV11-2
d_call: .
cdr3_nt: TGTGCCAGCAGCTTAGGGAGGGCAGGGGCCAATGAGCAGTTCTTC
cdr3_aa: CASSLGRAGANEQFF

clone_size: .
j_call: TRBJ2-7
v_call: TRBV6-2/TRBV6-3
d_call: TRBD1
cdr3_nt: TGTGCCAGCAGGCGGACCGGGACAGGGGAATTCGAGCAGTACTTC
cdr3_aa: CASRRTGTGEFEQYF

clone_size: .
j_call: TRBJ1-5
v_call: TRBV7-8
d_call: .
cdr3_nt: TGTGCCAGCAGCGGACAACAGGGAGGTCAGCCCCAGCATTTT
cdr3_aa: CASSGQQGGQPQHF

clone_size: many
j_call: TRBJ1-5
v_call: TRBV19
d_call: .
cdr3_nt: TGTGCCAGTAGTATGTGGATCAATCAGCCCCAGCATTTT
cdr3_aa: CASSMWINQPQHF

clone_size: .
j_call: TRBJ2-3
v_call: TRBV5-1
d_call: TRBD1
cdr3_nt: TGCGCCAGCAGCTGGACGACAGGGATGACAGATACGCAGTATTTT
cdr3_aa: CASSWTTGMTDTQYF

clone_size: few
j_call: TRBJ2-7
v_call: TRBV7-8
d_call: TRBD1
cdr3_nt: TGTGCCAGCAGCTTAGTCAACCGGGACAGAAGCTACGAGCAGTACTTC
cdr3_aa: CASSLVNRDRSYEQYF

clone_size: .
j_call: TRBJ1-2
v_call: TRBV6-6
d_call: .
cdr3_nt: TGTGCCAGCAGTTTGTATAACTATGGCTACACCTTC
cdr3_aa: CASSLYNYGYTF

clone_size: once
j_call: TRBJ2-1
v_call: TRBV29-1
d_call: TRBD1
cdr3_nt: TGCAGCGTTGCGGGACAGCTAAACAATGAGCAGTTCTTC
cdr3_aa: CSVAGQLNNEQFF

clone_size: .
j_call: TRBJ2-5
v_call: TRBV4-1
d_call: .
cdr3_nt: TGCGCCAGCAGCCAAGGCTGGGGGACCCAAGAGACCCAGTACTTC
cdr3_aa: CASSQGWGTQETQYF

clone_size: few
j_call: TRBJ2-2
v_call: TRBV7-2
d_call: .
cdr3_nt: TGTGCCAGCAGCTTCGGGCTTCACACCGGGGAGCTGTTTTTT
cdr3_aa: CASSFGLHTGELFF

clone_size: .
j_call: TRBJ1-2
v_call: TRBV28
d_call: TRBD1
cdr3_nt: TGTGCCAGCAGCTTCTCCGACAGGGGGTTATATGGCTACACCTTC
cdr3_aa: CASSFSDRGLYGYTF

clone_size: few
j_call: TRBJ2-7
v_call: TRBV10-2
d_call: .
cdr3_nt: TGCGCCAGCAGTGATGTCATCAGCCCCCTCCTCTACGAGCAGTACTTC
cdr3_aa: CASSDVISPLLYEQYF

clone_size: many
j_call: TRBJ2-6
v_call: TRBV6-5
d_call: .
cdr3_nt: TGTGCCAGCAGTTCAGGGGGGACTGGGGCCAACGTCCTGACTTTC
cdr3_aa: CASSSGGTGANVLTF

clone_size: few
j_call: TRBJ2-1
v_call: TRBV11-2
d_call: .
cdr3_nt: TGTGCCAGCAGCCCCCCGCTAGAAGATGAGCAGTTCTTC
cdr3_aa: CASSPPLEDEQFF

clone_size: .
j_call: TRBJ2-1
v_call: TRBV12-3/TRBV12-4
d_call: .
cdr3_nt: TGTGCCAGCAGTGCCTTGGGTAGCGTTCCCGATGAGCAGTTCTTC
cdr3_aa: CASSALGSVPDEQFF

clone_size: .
j_call: TRBJ2-7
v_call: TRBV5-1
d_call: TRBD1
cdr3_nt: TGCGCCAGCAGTAATTCCGGGACAGAGACCTACGAGCAGTACTTC
cdr3_aa: CASSNSGTETYEQYF

clone_size: .
j_call: TRBJ2-2
v_call: TRBV10-3
d_call: .
cdr3_nt: TGTGCCACCAAGACTAGTGGTGGCACCGGGGAGCTGTTTTTT
cdr3_aa: CATKTSGGTGELFF

clone_size: .
j_call: TRBJ1-2
v_call: TRBV6-1
d_call: .
cdr3_nt: TGTGCCAGCAGTGAAGAGGGTAATGGCTACACCTTC
cdr3_aa: CASSEEGNGYTF